The entry below gives a single T cell receptor (beta chain) sequence along with its context. Trimming took off 3 bases at V and 5 bases at J, with 14 bases between the two ends. Germline V gene sequence: CDR1 SGDLS, CDR2 YYNGEE. This CDR3 contains 14 residues. These data belong to a study of blood T cell repertoires in COVID-19. Background on the study: Both acute and convalescent COVID-19 samples were obtained from the United States, Italy and Spain. T cells, B-cell-depleted T cells, or PBMCs provided the cDNA or gDNA that served as material.

Study processing details: Estimated nucleated cell counts came from reference gene primer amplification. TCRdb keeps only in-frame clones here, not all; method: immunoSEQ multiplex PCR. V, J and clone size are taken as reported in that table, and D and trimming were inferred from the DNA itself. This sample has about 300,000 clones, with nearly 90% found just once. The Seattle site enrolled patients during active infection and followed them longitudinally. The gene calls are TRBV9 and TRBJ1-2, with D unresolved. This TCR was sampled from a woman in her thirties with COVID-19, enrolled during active disease. The sequencing input was peripheral blood. This chain's CDR3 is CASSAGAFRYGYTF. The CDR3, as DNA: TGTGCCAGCAGCGCCGGAGCTTTTAGGTATGGCTACACCTTC.